The source of this T cell receptor (beta chain) is a study of shared clonotypes between healthy human individuals. V shed 3 bases and J shed 1 base, with 6 bases lying between them. CDR1 and CDR2 (germline): LNHDA, SQIVND (reference sequence). The CDR3 loop spans 13 amino acids. The protocol was immunoSEQ multiplex PCR, while the TCRdb copy is restricted to in-frame clones and leaves out a portion. The sample contains about 230,000 clones, 65% to 70% of which appear only once. This clone was seen a few times. Material: memory CD4+ T cells sorted from blood. The subset: CD45RA-negative fraction. V is TRBV19 and J is TRBJ1-1, with D unclear. The sequence derives from a man under 40 in good health. The CDR3 here is CASSMNRNTEAFF. Written as DNA, the CDR3 is TGTGCCAGTAGTATGAATAGGAACACTGAAGCTTTCTTT.